This T cell receptor beta chain was found in a study of T cell responses to AZD1222 COVID-19 vaccine. Study-level findings and limits: Samples come after the peak T cell response, not at day 14. A mostly white British donor set with more females was recruited, and clonal diversity was possibly underestimated.

TCRdb's copy holds only in-frame clones and misses some; the assay was immunoSEQ multiplex PCR. The sample comprises around 160,000 clones, approximately 89% of which are singletons, and around 5.2% rests with the top ten. The J segment lost 4 bases and the V segment lost 1 base, leaving 7 bases of the junction unmatched. The CDR3 consists of 15 residues. Germline CDR1 SGHVS, CDR2 FQNEAQ. For this clone: The antigen is not known.

The V call is TRBV7-8, the J call TRBJ2-7; TRBD1 matches at 7 bases. The sample in question was peripheral blood, obtained on day 0 of AZD1222 vaccination. The TCR originated in an adult in good health. The CDR3 loop reads CASSLEDRSLYEQYF. The DNA for the CDR3 is TGTGCCAGCAGCTTAGAGGACAGGAGCCTTTACGAGCAGTACTTC.